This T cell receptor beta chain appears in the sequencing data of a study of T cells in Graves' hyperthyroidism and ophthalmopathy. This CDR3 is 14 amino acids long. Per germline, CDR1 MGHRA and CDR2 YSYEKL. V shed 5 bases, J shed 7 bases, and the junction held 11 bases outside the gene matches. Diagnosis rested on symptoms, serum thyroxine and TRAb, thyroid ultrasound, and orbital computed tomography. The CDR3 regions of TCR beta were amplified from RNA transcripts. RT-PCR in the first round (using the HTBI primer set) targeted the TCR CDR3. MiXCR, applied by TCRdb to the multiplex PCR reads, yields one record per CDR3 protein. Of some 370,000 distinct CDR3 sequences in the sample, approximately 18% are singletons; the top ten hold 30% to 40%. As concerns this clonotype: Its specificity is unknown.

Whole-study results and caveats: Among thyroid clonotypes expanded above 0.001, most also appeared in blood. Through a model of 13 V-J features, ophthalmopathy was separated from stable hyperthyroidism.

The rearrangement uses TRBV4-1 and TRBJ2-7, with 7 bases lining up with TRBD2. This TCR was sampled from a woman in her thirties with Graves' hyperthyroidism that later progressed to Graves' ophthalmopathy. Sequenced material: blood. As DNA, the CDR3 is TGCGCCAGCAGCAGTACTCCGGGGGGAAGGGAGCAGTACTTC. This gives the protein CASSSTPGGREQYF.